One and the same sample provided the 25 T cell receptor beta chains below, sequenced in a study of post-analysis software for immune sequencing data. Study-level points and caveats: About five TRBV segments (TRBV5-6, TRBV5-1 and TRBV20-1 among them) occurred more frequently in patients than in controls.

Incorporated into the TCR beta cDNA libraries were unique molecular identifiers, which served to reduce PCR and sequencing biases. TCRdb independently ran MiXCR on the PCR reads; one entry per CDR3 protein. The table has over 250,000 distinct CDR3 sequences, about 38% seen once. Their recognized antigens are unknown. Sequencing was carried out using blood. These receptor sequences come from a girl aged 5 to 17 with multiple sclerosis.

CDR3: CSARDSGQGNYGYTF. CDR3 nucleotide sequence: TGCAGTGCTAGAGATTCCGGACAGGGAAACTATGGCTACACCTTC. V is TRBV20-1 and J is TRBJ1-2; 8 bases line up with TRBD1. The CDR3 has 15 amino acids. V lost 0 bases and J lost 2; bases outside the gene matches: 5. Germline CDR1 reads DFQATT; CDR2 reads SNEGSKA (reference sequence).

The chain employs TRBV20-1 and TRBJ2-3; 8 nucleotides line up with TRBD2. The CDR3 extends over 17 amino acids. V trimming: 1 base; J trimming: 1 base; junction bases outside the gene matches: 10. Per the germline V gene, CDR1 is DFQATT and CDR2 is SNEGSKA (reference sequence). The CDR3 DNA reads as TGCAGTGCTAGAGCGGGACGAGCGGGAGTGGGCACAGATACGCAGTATTTT. This gives the protein CSARAGRAGVGTDTQYF.

This clonotype was observed many times. This sequence joins TRBV5-1 and TRBJ1-4; D perhaps matches TRBD1 (5 bases). Germline assignment: CDR1 SGHRS and CDR2 YFSETQ. The CDR3 covers 14 residues. Between the trimmed V and J ends, which lost 8 bases and 6 bases, there was a span of 17 bases. The CDR3 sequence is CASGSGRTYEKLFF. The CDR3 DNA is TGCGCCAGTGGTTCGGGACGGACTTATGAAAAACTGTTTTTT.

The sample holds many counts of this clonotype. The rearrangement links TRBV4-1 to TRBJ1-2; possibly TRBD1 for D (6 bases). V gave up 3 bases and J gave up 4 bases, with 18 bases separating them. Germline loops: CDR1 MGHRA, CDR2 YSYEKL. The length of the CDR3 is 16 residues. The CDR3 DNA follows: TGCGCCAGCAGCCAGGTTGGGGGGGGGCTCGGCTATGGCTACACCTTC. Translation: CASSQVGGGLGYGYTF.

This clonotype was observed many times. V usage is TRBV28 and J usage is TRBJ2-3; 16 bases fit TRBD2. Per germline, CDR1 MDHEN and CDR2 SYDVKM. V lost 6 bases, J lost 0 bases, and 9 bases stayed unmatched. This CDR3 has 19 amino acids. The CDR3 coding sequence is TGTGCCAGCAGACGAGGAGCGGGACTAGCGGGGGGGAGCACAGATACGCAGTATTTT. Residues: CASRRGAGLAGGSTDTQYF.

For this clonotype: At one end the junction does not follow the germline gene, possibly because of a read error. CDR3 nucleotide sequence: TGTGCCAGCAGCCGCGGACAGAGGAATTCACCCCCCCACTTT. It encodes CASSRGQRNSPPHF. The V call is TRBV3-1, the J call TRBJ1-6; possibly TRBD1 for D (6 bases). CDR1 is LGHDT and CDR2 is YNNKEL in the germline V gene (reference sequence). The CDR3 totals 14 residues.

This clonotype turned up a few times. The V and J genes are TRBV4-1 and TRBJ1-5; D might be TRBD1 (6 bases). V was shortened by 2 bases and J by 9 bases, with 17 bases between the two germline ends. From germline, CDR1 is MGHRA and CDR2 YSYEKL. The CDR3 consists of 15 residues. This CDR3 reads CASSQKLDRCGPQHF. CDR3 bases: TGCGCCAGCAGCCAAAAGCTAGACAGGTGTGGGCCCCAGCATTTT.

A word on this clonotype: Since the CDR3 does not end with the conserved phenylalanine or tryptophan, this likely comes from a read error. The chain's CDR3 is CSAKPGLAGISSYEQYY. The CDR3 DNA reads as TGCAGTGCTAAACCGGGACTAGCGGGAATAAGCTCCTACGAGCAGTACTAC. The chain has TRBV20-1 and TRBJ2-7; 13 nucleotides line up with TRBD2. CDR1 is DFQATT and CDR2 is SNEGSKA in the germline V gene (reference sequence). J gave up 0 bases and V 4 bases, and 9 bases lay outside the gene matches. This CDR3 has 17 residues.

At least ten counts were recorded for this clonotype. This chain joins TRBV7-9 and TRBJ1-4, with a possible D match to TRBD1 (6 bases). This CDR3 spans 14 amino acids. Trimming shortened V by 5 bases and J by 6 bases, and 13 bases separated the two germline ends. Germline V gene lookup returns CDR1 SEHNR and CDR2 FQNEAQ (reference sequence). CDR3 sequence reads: CASSKDSRHEKLFF. The DNA for the CDR3 is TGTGCCAGCAGCAAGGACAGTAGACATGAAAAACTGTTTTTT.

This clonotype turned up a few times. The chain combines TRBV11-2 with TRBJ2-2; D is undetermined. The CDR3 is 15 residues long. Germline V gene lookup returns CDR1 SGHAT and CDR2 FQNNGV. The ends were cut back, 1 base at V and 3 bases at J, with 9 bases in the middle. The CDR3 coding sequence is TGTGCCAGCAGCTTAGGTGGCAGCTACACCGGGGAGCTGTTTTTT. It is translated as CASSLGGSYTGELFF.

The chain uses TRBV14 and TRBJ1-2, with 8 bases fitting TRBD1. V was clipped by 0 bases and J by 1 base; unmatched bases: 10. CDR1 is SGHDN and CDR2 is FVKESK in the germline V gene. There are 18 residues in the CDR3. The DNA of the CDR3 is TGTGCCAGCAGCCAAGAAAAGGGCAGGGGGCGCAGTAACTATGGCTACACCTTC. It codes for CASSQEKGRGRSNYGYTF.

V gene TRBV29-1 combines with J gene TRBJ1-2; D unresolved. CDR3 length equals 12 residues. The germline CDR1 and CDR2 sequences are SQVTM and ANQGSEA. V shed 4 bases and J shed 0 bases, with 6 bases lying between them. The CDR3: CSVVTANYGYTF. The CDR3 region has the DNA TGCAGCGTTGTCACAGCTAACTATGGCTACACCTTC.

The chain recombines TRBV27 with TRBJ1-4; TRBD1 is a possible D gene (5 bases). Trimming removed 6 bases at V and 5 bases at J, with 16 bases between. CDR3 length: 15 residues. Germline CDR1 is MNHEY and CDR2 is SMNVEV (reference sequence). CDR3 protein: CASSLFNGANEKLFF. The DNA for the CDR3 is TGTGCCAGCAGCCTATTTAATGGGGCGAATGAAAAACTGTTTTTT.

At least ten counts were recorded for this clonotype. CDR3 sequence (DNA): TGTGCCAGCAGACCCGGACAGTTTAGCACAGATACGCAGTATTTT. Translating it yields CASRPGQFSTDTQYF. The chain joins TRBV6-5 to TRBJ2-3; a possible D gene is TRBD1 (6 bases). The CDR3 extends over 15 amino acids. V dropped 6 bases and J dropped 0 bases, with 13 bases sitting between them. Germline CDR1 is MNHEY and CDR2 is SVGAGI.

This clonotype was seen many times. The chain joins TRBV10-3 to TRBJ1-2; possible D gene TRBD1, 6 bases. The CDR3 consists of 15 residues. Trimming cost V 7 bases and J 0 bases, with 15 bases left between them. Germline-derived CDR1 and CDR2 are ENHRY and SYGVKD. The CDR3 nucleotides read TGTGCCATCATGAGGGGGACGGACGCTAACTATGGCTACACCTTC. Translation gives CAIMRGTDANYGYTF.

This clonotype came up many times. The chain carries TRBV7-3 and TRBJ2-1; 7 positions match TRBD2. V dropped 5 bases and J dropped 6; count of bases not matched to a gene: 10. The CDR3 loop spans 15 amino acids. The V gene's germline CDR1 is SGHTA and CDR2 FQGTGA. CDR3 in DNA: TGTGCCAGCAGCCCCCAGCGGGAACCTTCCAATGAGCAGTTCTTC. Protein sequence: CASSPQREPSNEQFF.

This clonotype was counted ten times or more. V gene TRBV3-1 combines with J gene TRBJ2-1; the D is unclear. Germline V lookup: CDR1 LGHDT, CDR2 YNNKEL (reference sequence). The CDR3 spans 13 residues. The germline V and J ends were trimmed by 4 bases and 7 bases, with 11 bases remaining between them. Here the CDR3 DNA reads TGTGCCAGCAGCCCCGTCCGGTGGAATGAGCAGTTCTTC. This gives the protein CASSPVRWNEQFF.

With respect to this clonotype: A much larger clone lies a single base off, so this may be a read error. The chain uses TRBV29-1 and TRBJ1-2, with D possibly being TRBD1 (5 bases). Germline V lookup: CDR1 SQVTM, CDR2 ANQGSEA. The CDR3 extends over 11 amino acids. The CDR3 reads CISGAHEGYTF. CDR3 in DNA: TGCATCTCCGGGGCCCACGAAGGCTACACCTTC.

V gene TRBV5-1 combines with J gene TRBJ2-1, with 8 bases fitting TRBD2. The V and J ends lost 0 bases and 5 bases, in that order; junction bases with no gene match: 13. Per the germline V gene, CDR1 is SGHRS and CDR2 is YFSETQ. The CDR3 length is 18 residues. The CDR3 loop reads CASSLGRSGNPSHNEQFF. The CDR3 DNA sequence: TGCGCCAGCAGCTTGGGACGTAGCGGGAATCCGTCCCACAATGAGCAGTTCTTC.

Written as DNA, the CDR3 is TGTGCCAGCAGTCCCGGGACAGGGTCATACAATGAGCAGTTCTTC. Protein sequence: CASSPGTGSYNEQFF. The genes are TRBV12-3 or TRBV12-4 and TRBJ2-1; TRBD1 agrees at 9 bases. The CDR3 is 15 residues long. J gave up 4 bases and V 5 bases, and 6 bases lay outside the gene matches.

This clonotype was detected many times. This chain joins TRBV3-1 and TRBJ2-1; 8 nucleotides match TRBD1. Per the germline V gene, CDR1 is LGHDT and CDR2 is YNNKEL (reference sequence). J gave up 8 bases and V 4 bases, and 4 bases lay outside the gene matches. This CDR3 is built from 13 residues. The CDR3 region has the DNA TGTGCCAGCAGCCCCAAACAGGGGGATGAGCAGTTCTTC. It is translated as CASSPKQGDEQFF.

The V gene is TRBV11-2, the J gene TRBJ1-5; weak D call: TRBD1 (6 bases). V was shortened by 1 base and J by 8 bases, with 15 bases between the two germline ends. CDR1 and CDR2 (germline): SGHAT, FQNNGV. The CDR3 is 15 residues long. DNA of the CDR3: TGTGCCAGCAGCTTAGGAGGCGGGGGCCCGGAGCCCCAGCATTTT. Residues: CASSLGGGGPEPQHF.

Regarding this clonotype: Just one base apart from a much larger clone, this may be a read error. The rearrangement joins TRBV5-1 to TRBJ2-1; 9 bases align to TRBD1. Germline CDR1 is SGHRS and CDR2 is YFSETQ. The CDR3 runs 16 residues. Written as DNA, the CDR3 is TGCGCCCGCAGCGCCGGCGGGACAGGGACATACAATGAGCAGTTCTTC. This codes for CARSAGGTGTYNEQFF.

This clonotype has a handful of counts. A much bigger clone sits one base away, suggesting this may be a read error. This rearrangement joins TRBV29-1 to TRBJ2-3, with unresolved D. In germline, CDR1 is SQVTM, CDR2 ANQGSEA. The ends were cut back, 5 bases at V and 5 bases at J, with 5 bases in the middle. This CDR3 has 10 residues. The CDR3 nucleotides read TGCAGCGTTCCCGGAGATACGCAGTATTTT. Residues: CSVPGDTQYF.

CDR3 nucleotides: TGTGCCAGCAGTTTAAGGGCGTGGGCGGGAGAGACCTACGAGCAGTACTTC. It codes for CASSLRAWAGETYEQYF. V usage is TRBV12-3 or TRBV12-4 and J usage is TRBJ2-7; TRBD2 agrees at 7 bases. This CDR3 has 17 amino acids. The V gene end was trimmed by 2 bases and the J gene end by 2 bases; junction bases not matched to a gene: 12.